These 10 T cell receptor beta chains share one sample of origin, sequenced in a study of T cell repertoires in cytomegalovirus infection. A single record per CDR3 protein comes from TCRdb applying MiXCR to the reads. The data show over 200,000 distinct CDR3 sequences, roughly 13% seen once. The sequenced material came from PBMCs. These receptors all come from a human donor in good health (CMV status not recorded). Some clones in this sample may be carry-over from other donors' samples.

This clonotype appeared many times. The CDR3 DNA reads TGTGCTAGCAGCCGAATCCTCGGGGCCTTTGACGAGCAGTACGTC. Translation gives CASSRILGAFDEQYV. The chain links TRBV7-7 to TRBJ2-7, with D perhaps assigned TRBD1 or TRBD2 (5 bases each). The CDR3 has 15 amino acids. Germline V gene sequence: CDR1 SSHAT, CDR2 FNYEAQ (reference sequence).

This clonotype came up a few times. The chain has TRBV24-1 and TRBJ1-1; tentative D call: TRBD1 (5 bases). The V end lost 12 bases, the J end lost 6 bases, and 25 bases lay between the germline ends. CDR3 length: 15 amino acids. Germline CDR1 is KGHDR and CDR2 is SFDVKD. CDR3 coding DNA: TGTGCCGTACAGACCTTGGGACCCCGAGGAGCTGAAGCTTTCTTT. Translated, it gives CAVQTLGPRGAEAFF.

The V gene is TRBV5-6, the J gene TRBJ1-2; unclear D gene. Trimming stripped 0 bases from V and 4 bases from J, with 10 bases between. The CDR3 covers 14 residues. Germline lookup yields CDR1 SGHDT and CDR2 YYEEEE. CDR3 in amino acids: CASSLEGGSYGYTF. The CDR3 coding sequence is TGTGCCAGCAGCTTGGAGGGCGGGAGCTATGGCTACACCTTC.

This clonotype was seen ten or more times. The chain joins TRBV7-9 to TRBJ1-3, with D possibly being TRBD1 (5 bases). This CDR3 spans 17 amino acids. The germline V gene has CDR1 SEHNR and CDR2 FQNEAQ (reference sequence). V was pared by 5 bases and J by 0 bases, with 17 bases between. The CDR3, as DNA: TGTGCCAGCAGCCCTGGGACGACACTCTCCTCTGGAAACACCATATATTTT. Encoded protein: CASSPGTTLSSGNTIYF.

This clonotype was seen only a few times. The genes are TRBV7-6 and TRBJ2-1, with 8 bases lining up with TRBD2. The CDR3 is 14 residues long. V shed 8 bases and J 7 bases; nucleotides not matched to a gene: 10. The germline V gene encodes CDR1 SGHVS and CDR2 FNYEAQ. The CDR3 loop reads CASRGGAVGNEQFF. The CDR3 bases are TGTGCCAGCCGGGGGGGGGCGGTGGGTAATGAGCAGTTCTTC.

The table lists this clonotype with many counts. The rearrangement joins TRBV7-8 to TRBJ1-1; D is uncertain. V gave up 1 base and J gave up 1 base, with 7 bases separating them. CDR3 size: 14 residues. Germline V gene lookup returns CDR1 SGHVS and CDR2 FQNEAQ. CDR3 residues: CASSLGISNTEAFF. The CDR3 nucleotides are TGTGCCAGCAGCTTAGGGATATCGAACACTGAAGCTTTCTTT.

The V gene is TRBV20-1, the J gene TRBJ2-7, with a tentative D call TRBD2 (6 bases). CDR3 size: 12 residues. V was clipped by 3 bases and J by 9 bases, with 15 bases between them. CDR1 is DFQATT, CDR2 SNEGSKA, per germline (reference sequence). CDR3 in amino acids: CSAREGSTVQYF. CDR3 nucleotides: TGCAGTGCTAGGGAGGGCTCTACGGTGCAGTACTTC.

The J gene is TRBJ2-3, the V gene TRBV19; 7 bases map to TRBD2. Germline V CDR1 and CDR2: LNHDA, SQIVND (reference sequence). The CDR3 has 13 amino acids. J gave up 4 bases and V 4 bases, and 2 bases lay outside the gene matches. The CDR3 is CASSSGSPDTQYF. The CDR3 bases are TGTGCCAGTAGTAGCGGGAGCCCAGATACGCAGTATTTT.

Only a few counts were recorded for this clonotype. The chain links TRBV20-1 to TRBJ1-4; D not certain. Trimming stripped 3 bases from V and 4 bases from J, with 6 bases between. In germline, CDR1 is DFQATT, CDR2 SNEGSKA (reference sequence). The CDR3 has 12 amino acids. The CDR3 region is CSASRNNEKLFF. The CDR3 DNA reads as TGCAGTGCTAGTCGGAATAATGAAAAACTGTTTTTT.

J is TRBJ2-3 and V is TRBV20-1; a weak D match, TRBD2 (6 bases). CDR3 length equals 14 residues. Trimming took off 5 bases at V and 0 bases at J, with 12 bases between the two ends. From germline, CDR1 is DFQATT and CDR2 SNEGSKA (reference sequence). The DNA for the CDR3 is TGCAGTGCTCTTAGCGGTCCCAGCACAGATACGCAGTATTTT. As protein: CSALSGPSTDTQYF.